The rows below give T cell receptor beta chains drawn from one sample of a study of cytomegalovirus exposure and HLA in healthy donors. TCRdb's table, derived via immunoSEQ multiplex PCR, lists solely in-frame clones and lacks some. This sample has about 99,000 clones, with 75% to 80% found just once. The material sequenced was PBMCs. The receptors stem from a man between 60 and 75 years old in good health and CMV-seropositive. CDR3s include the opening cysteine and the closing phenylalanine or tryptophan. The D gene is left open where the match is weak. Clone size is stated in some rows and not others, as once, few, many or a class when expanded.

j_call d_call v_call clone_size cdr3_aa cdr3_nt
TRBJ2-5 - TRBV7-9 - CASSFSSVLQETQYF TGTGCCAGCAGCTTCTCGTCAGTACTACAAGAGACCCAGTACTTC
TRBJ2-7 TRBD1 TRBV6-5 once CASSYSTGSHYEQYF TGTGCCAGCAGTTACTCGACAGGGAGCCACTACGAGCAGTACTTC
TRBJ2-7 - TRBV19 - CASSTQSLDGIYEQYF TGTGCCAGTAGTACTCAGTCCCTCGACGGGATCTACGAGCAGTACTTC
TRBJ1-2 TRBD1 TRBV28 - CASSLDGQGIASYTF TGTGCCAGCAGTTTAGACGGACAGGGTATCGCTAGCTACACCTTC
TRBJ2-6 - TRBV5-1 - CASRDRTGAGANVLTF TGCGCCAGCAGAGACCGGACGGGGGCTGGGGCCAACGTCCTGACTTTC
TRBJ2-3 - TRBV1 - CTSSHRTSGGPDTQYF TGCACCAGCAGCCACCGGACTAGCGGGGGGCCAGATACGCAGTATTTT
TRBJ2-5 - TRBV27 - CASRGPGETQYF TGTGCCAGCAGAGGCCCAGGAGAGACCCAGTACTTC
TRBJ2-7 - TRBV7-2 - CASSLVERYEQYF TGTGCCAGCAGCTTAGTTGAACGGTACGAGCAGTACTTC
TRBJ2-7 - TRBV11-2 once CASSSIAQASYEQYF TGTGCCAGCAGCTCTATAGCGCAAGCCTCCTACGAGCAATACTTC
TRBJ1-2 TRBD1 TRBV4-1 - CASSLQGVDYGYTF TGCGCCAGCAGCCTACAGGGGGTAGACTATGGCTACACCTTC
TRBJ2-2 - TRBV7-6 - CASSLATTELFF TGTGCCAGCAGCTTAGCGACGACAGAGCTGTTTTTT
TRBJ2-7 TRBD1 TRBV18 - CASSPDRGGNYEQYF TGTGCCAGCTCGCCCGACAGGGGAGGAAATTACGAGCAGTACTTC
TRBJ2-3 TRBD2 TRBV5-4 - CASSSSGGRTDTQYF TGTGCCAGCAGCTCAAGCGGGGGGCGTACAGATACGCAGTATTTT